Following are 29 T cell receptor beta chains from one sample sequenced in a study of regulatory T cells in long-lasting Graves disease. The time point here: persistent/refractory GD, antithyroid drugs over 5 years with positive TRAb. From PBMCs, RNA was extracted and then used to make the TCR library. The authors built TCR beta libraries using iRepertoire HTBI primers and Arm-PCR of CDR3 regions. TCRdb reprocessed the multiplex PCR reads via MiXCR and lists one record per CDR3 protein. The table shows about 310,000 distinct CDR3 sequences, with roughly 21% occurring only once. The sample was peripheral blood mononuclear cells (PBMCs), taken when the disease was refractory, from a patient treated with antithyroid drugs. The receptors originated from a female donor with Graves disease.

In its sample, this clonotype was seen many times. The rearrangement joins TRBV12-3 or TRBV12-4 to TRBJ2-5; TRBD2 agrees at 13 bases. Trimming cost V 3 bases and J 2 bases; bases outside gene matches: 3. The CDR3 is 16 residues long. CDR3 bases: TGTGCCAGCAGTTTCGGACTAGCGGGAGAGCAAGAGACCCAGTACTTC. Translation gives CASSFGLAGEQETQYF.

Ten or more counts support this clonotype. The chain couples TRBV7-9 to TRBJ1-1; TRBD1 aligns across 9 bases. Germline V CDR1 and CDR2: SEHNR, FQNEAQ (reference sequence). Unmatched junction bases numbered 6, after V lost 5 bases and J lost 5 bases. This CDR3 region has 14 residues. Here the CDR3 reads CASSRGQGWTEAFF. CDR3 DNA sequence: TGTGCCAGCAGCCGTGGACAGGGGTGGACTGAAGCTTTCTTT.

This clonotype was counted between two and nine times. The chain links TRBV29-1 to TRBJ2-6, with D perhaps TRBD1 (6 bases). This CDR3 contains 16 residues. Trimming took 4 bases from V and 0 from J, leaving 13 bases between them. Germline CDR1 reads SQVTM; CDR2 reads ANQGSEA. DNA of the CDR3: TGCAGCGTTGCTTTGGGGGCAGTCTCTGGGGCCAACGTCCTGACTTTC. Translating it yields CSVALGAVSGANVLTF.

This clonotype was seen a handful of times. V gene TRBV10-3 combines with J gene TRBJ1-5; the D gene is possibly TRBD1 (5 bases). This CDR3 has 15 amino acids. Germline V gives CDR1 ENHRY, CDR2 SYGVKD. Trimming took 3 bases from V and 5 from J, leaving 14 bases between them. CDR3 coding DNA: TGTGCCATCAGTGATCGGGACGGTTTTTATCAGCCCCAGCATTTT. It is translated as CAISDRDGFYQPQHF.

The chain employs TRBV10-3 and TRBJ2-7; D may match TRBD1 or TRBD2 (6 bases each). This CDR3 has 14 residues. V was clipped by 3 bases and J by 5 bases, with 14 bases between them. Germline values: CDR1 ENHRY, CDR2 SYGVKD. The CDR3 sequence: CAISDAGQHDEQYF. DNA for the CDR3: TGTGCCATCAGTGACGCGGGACAACACGACGAGCAGTACTTC.

The chain links TRBV6-1 to TRBJ2-1; a possible D gene is TRBD2 (5 bases). The ends were cut back, 5 bases at V and 7 bases at J, with 9 bases in the middle. Germline lookup yields CDR1 MNHNS and CDR2 SASEGT. This CDR3 is built from 12 residues. The CDR3 is CASSLCGNEQFF. Written as DNA, the CDR3 is TGTGCCAGCAGTCTCTGCGGGAATGAGCAGTTCTTC.

This chain uses TRBV6-2 or TRBV6-3 with TRBJ1-1; D call uncertain. The V and J ends lost 8 bases and 3 bases respectively, with 10 bases between them. The CDR3 has 12 amino acids. CDR1 and CDR2 from the germline V gene are MNHEY and SVGEGT. The CDR3 nucleotides read TGTGCCAGCTCGGAACGGGACACTGAAGCTTTCTTT. Translation: CASSERDTEAFF.

This clonotype was picked up a small number of times. The chain recombines TRBV20-1 with TRBJ1-4, with TRBD1 matching 8 bases. J was trimmed by 0 bases and V by 0 bases; bases with no gene match: 3. The V gene's germline CDR1 is DFQATT and CDR2 SNEGSKA (reference sequence). This CDR3 is built from 16 residues. The CDR3 spells CSARDRGRPTNEKLFF. The DNA of the CDR3 is TGCAGTGCTAGAGACAGGGGGCGTCCAACTAATGAAAAACTGTTTTTT.

The sample holds a few counts of this clonotype. This chain joins TRBV4-1 and TRBJ2-7; D not resolved. The CDR3 consists of 13 residues. The germline V gene has CDR1 MGHRA and CDR2 YSYEKL. Deletions cut 2 bases from V and 0 bases from J, with 5 bases between. For the CDR3, the DNA is TGCGCCAGCAGCCAACGGGCCTCCTACGAGCAGTACTTC. The encoded protein is CASSQRASYEQYF.

Only a few counts were recorded for this clonotype. The gene calls are TRBV2 and TRBJ2-2; D uncertain. The CDR3 runs to 13 residues. The germline V gene encodes CDR1 SNHLY and CDR2 FYNNEI. Trimming cost V 6 bases and J 7 bases, with 12 bases left between them. The CDR3 coding sequence is TGTGCCAGCAGGAAGGGTCCGGGCGGGGAGCTGTTTTTT. This sequence encodes CASRKGPGGELFF.

This clonotype turned up a few times. The rearrangement links TRBV4-1 to TRBJ1-5, with TRBD1 identical over 8 bases. The CDR3 sequence is 16 residues long. The trim removed 4 bases at V and 0 bases at J, leaving 5 bases unmatched. Germline CDR1 reads MGHRA; CDR2 reads YSYEKL. The chain's CDR3 is CASSPVGQDSNQPQHF. CDR3 sequence (DNA): TGCGCCAGCAGCCCCGTGGGACAGGATAGCAATCAGCCCCAGCATTTT.

This clonotype was seen a few times. V usage is TRBV2 and J usage is TRBJ1-1; D is possibly TRBD1 (5 bases). Germline V CDR1 and CDR2: SNHLY, FYNNEI. The CDR3 is made up of 13 amino acids. V was shortened by 2 bases and J by 11 bases, with 15 bases between the two germline ends. CDR3: CASSETGSGGAFF. CDR3 DNA: TGTGCCAGCAGTGAAACCGGATCTGGGGGGGCTTTCTTT.

This clonotype showed up just once. This could be a read error, since a much larger clone is one nucleotide away. V and J are TRBV7-9 and TRBJ2-7; D not certain. Germline V gene lookup returns CDR1 SEHNR and CDR2 FQNEAQ (reference sequence). This CDR3 is 12 amino acids long. The CDR3 DNA sequence: TGTGCCAGCGGCTTTGTGGACTACGAGCAGTACTTC. The encoded protein is CASGFVDYEQYF.

The rearrangement joins TRBV20-1 to TRBJ2-3, with D possibly being TRBD2 (5 bases). Germline assignment: CDR1 DFQATT and CDR2 SNEGSKA (reference sequence). This CDR3 is built from 15 residues. Trimming pared 3 bases from V and 1 base from J, leaving 14 bases between. In DNA, the CDR3 is TGCAGTGCTAGGGGAGCGGCCTGGGGCACAGATACGCAGTATTTT. Translating gives CSARGAAWGTDTQYF.

As regards this clonotype: At one of its ends the junction is not consistent with the germline gene, which may arise from a read error. The chain is built from TRBV4-1 and TRBJ1-1, with D unclear. The V gene's germline CDR1 is MGHRA and CDR2 YSYEKL. CDR3 size: 14 residues. In nucleotides, the CDR3 is TGCGCCTGCAGCCAACATCAAGGGAACACTGAAGCTTTCTTT. This sequence encodes CACSQHQGNTEAFF.

This clonotype was counted at least ten times. The chain links TRBV6-1 to TRBJ2-5, with D maybe TRBD1 (6 bases). CDR3 length equals 16 residues. CDR1 is MNHNS and CDR2 is SASEGT in the germline V gene. V lost 5 bases to trimming and J lost 2 bases, with 18 bases between them. CDR3 sequence: CASSRRTDPGQETQYF. CDR3 sequence (DNA): TGTGCCAGCAGTCGTCGGACAGATCCGGGACAAGAGACCCAGTACTTC.

This clonotype was detected only a few times. The chain combines TRBV18 with TRBJ1-2; TRBD1 matches at 11 bases. Germline V gives CDR1 KGHSH, CDR2 LQKENI. Trimming at V came to 6 bases and at J to 7 bases, leaving 13 bases not matched to a gene. The CDR3 contains 16 residues. CDR3 in DNA: TGTGCCAGCTCCCCGAGGACAGGGGGCGATCAGGTTGGCTACACCTTC. Encoded protein: CASSPRTGGDQVGYTF.

This chain uses TRBV18 with TRBJ1-2, with D possibly being TRBD1 (5 bases). The V end lost 3 bases, the J end lost 7 bases, and 12 bases lay between the germline ends. CDR3 length: 13 amino acids. CDR1 and CDR2 from the germline V gene are KGHSH and LQKENI. The CDR3 loop reads CASSPGGTSGYTF. DNA for the CDR3: TGTGCCAGCTCACCGGGGGGAACGAGTGGCTACACCTTC.

V usage is TRBV29-1 and J usage is TRBJ2-5; D remains unclear. The CDR3 spans 10 residues. V was cut by 7 bases and J by 5 bases, with 8 bases left in between. Germline V gene lookup returns CDR1 SQVTM and CDR2 ANQGSEA. The CDR3 sequence: CSAQEETQYF. CDR3 sequence (DNA): TGCAGCGCCCAAGAGGAGACCCAGTACTTC.

This clonotype was counted ten times or more. The rearrangement uses TRBV7-2 and TRBJ2-5, with D maybe TRBD1 (5 bases). CDR3 length: 17 amino acids. The V end lost 0 bases, the J end lost 5 bases, and 19 bases lay between the germline ends. CDR1 SGHTA and CDR2 FQGNSA come from the germline V gene. The CDR3 here is CASSLASNLGVGETQYF. The CDR3 DNA follows: TGTGCCAGCAGCTTAGCGAGTAACTTAGGGGTCGGGGAGACCCAGTACTTC.

This clonotype was counted at least ten times. The gene calls are TRBV12-3 or TRBV12-4 and TRBJ1-1; possibly TRBD1 for D (5 bases). The length of the CDR3 is 13 residues. The V end was cut by 6 bases, the J end by 10 bases, with 18 bases between. Written as DNA, the CDR3 is TGTGCCAGCAGCAAGGGCTCCTCAGGGACAGCTTTCTTT. It encodes CASSKGSSGTAFF.

This clonotype was seen more than once but under ten times. The rearrangement uses TRBV15 and TRBJ2-7; the match to TRBD1 covers 8 bases. CDR3 length equals 16 residues. V lost 3 bases, J lost 0 bases, and 7 bases stayed unmatched. From germline, CDR1 is LNHNV and CDR2 YYDKDF (reference sequence). CDR3 sequence (DNA): TGTGCCACCAGCAGTTACACAGGGGGACACTCCTACGAGCAGTACTTC. Translated: CATSSYTGGHSYEQYF.

Many counts were recorded for this clonotype. The rearrangement joins TRBV28 to TRBJ1-5; D ambiguous. Between the trimmed V and J ends, which lost 2 bases and 9 bases, there was a span of 8 bases. Germline V gene sequence: CDR1 MDHEN, CDR2 SYDVKM. The CDR3 is made up of 12 amino acids. The CDR3 sequence: CASSLRYRPQHF. The CDR3, as DNA: TGTGCCAGCAGTTTAAGGTATCGGCCCCAGCATTTT.

This chain connects TRBV29-1 to TRBJ1-1; possible D gene TRBD1, 6 bases. Germline CDR1 is SQVTM and CDR2 is ANQGSEA. The ends were cut back, 4 bases at V and 5 bases at J, with 17 bases in the middle. The CDR3 has 14 amino acids. CDR3 residues: CSVGPRGGRTEAFF. CDR3 sequence (DNA): TGCAGCGTTGGACCCCGGGGGGGGCGAACTGAAGCTTTCTTT.

The genes are TRBV6-1 and TRBJ1-5; D not resolved. CDR1 and CDR2 (germline): MNHNS, SASEGT. V gave up 10 bases and J gave up 1 base, with 20 bases separating them. The CDR3 length is 16 residues. This CDR3 reads CATQRLGILSNQPQHF. The CDR3 nucleotides read TGTGCCACACAAAGGTTAGGGATTCTGAGCAATCAGCCCCAGCATTTT.

A few counts support this clonotype. The V gene is TRBV28, the J gene TRBJ2-7, with 9 bases that match TRBD1. In germline, CDR1 is MDHEN, CDR2 SYDVKM. V shed 3 bases and J 5 bases; nucleotides not matched to a gene: 8. The CDR3 runs to 15 residues. CDR3 in amino acids: CASSFDDRGFNEQYF. Written as DNA, the CDR3 is TGTGCCAGCAGTTTTGATGACAGGGGGTTCAACGAGCAGTACTTC.

This chain joins TRBV5-1 and TRBJ2-2, with no clear D. This CDR3 comprises 15 residues. V was trimmed by 7 bases and J by 6 bases, leaving 19 bases between them. CDR1 and CDR2 (germline): SGHRS, YFSETQ. Written as DNA, the CDR3 is TGCGCCAGCCGATTCGGACCGCTGGGGTCCGGGGAGCTGTTTTTT. Its protein product is CASRFGPLGSGELFF.

This clonotype was detected many times. The rearrangement links TRBV3-1 to TRBJ2-5; TRBD2 agrees at 11 bases. Per the germline V gene, CDR1 is LGHDT and CDR2 is YNNKEL (reference sequence). CDR3 length: 17 residues. After removal of 1 base from V and 4 bases from J, the junction contained 8 bases not matched to a gene. DNA of the CDR3: TGTGCCAGCAGCCAAGGATACACTAGCGGGAGTCCAGAGACCCAGTACTTC. Translating gives CASSQGYTSGSPETQYF.

This clonotype turned up a few times. This sequence joins TRBV6-1 and TRBJ1-4; D gene ambiguous. V lost 6 bases, J lost 3 bases, and 5 bases lay in between. The CDR3 runs 12 residues. CDR1 is MNHNS and CDR2 is SASEGT in the germline V gene. The CDR3: CASRSPNEKLFF. The DNA for the CDR3 is TGTGCCAGCAGATCGCCTAATGAAAAACTGTTTTTT.